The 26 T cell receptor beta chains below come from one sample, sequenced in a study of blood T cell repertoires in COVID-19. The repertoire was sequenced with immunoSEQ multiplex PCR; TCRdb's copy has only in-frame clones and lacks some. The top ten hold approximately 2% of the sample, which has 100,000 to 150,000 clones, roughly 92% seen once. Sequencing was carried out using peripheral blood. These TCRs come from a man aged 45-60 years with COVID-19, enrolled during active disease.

The CDR3 DNA sequence: TGTGCCAGCAGCTTAGTACTAGCGATTAATGAGCAGTTCTTC. As protein: CASSLVLAINEQFF. J is TRBJ2-1 and V is TRBV11-2, with 7 bases identical to TRBD2. The CDR3 totals 14 residues. With V trimmed by 1 base and J by 7 bases, 4 bases remained unmatched. Germline-derived CDR1 and CDR2 are SGHAT and FQNNGV.

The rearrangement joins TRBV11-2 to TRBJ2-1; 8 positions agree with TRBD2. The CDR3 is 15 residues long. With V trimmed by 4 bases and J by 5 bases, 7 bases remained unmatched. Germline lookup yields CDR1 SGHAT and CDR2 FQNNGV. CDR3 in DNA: TGTGCCAGCAGCTCTGTCGGGGGGGCGAACAATGAGCAGTTCTTC. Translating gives CASSSVGGANNEQFF.

The CDR3 spells CATSLAGSHEQFF. The CDR3 nucleotides read TGTGCCACCAGTCTAGCGGGAAGCCATGAGCAGTTCTTC. The rearrangement links TRBV24-1 to TRBJ2-1; 9 nucleotides line up with TRBD2. Germline V gene lookup returns CDR1 KGHDR and CDR2 SFDVKD. This CDR3 spans 13 amino acids. Losses at the gene ends were 6 bases for V and 8 bases for J; bases not matched to a gene: 4.

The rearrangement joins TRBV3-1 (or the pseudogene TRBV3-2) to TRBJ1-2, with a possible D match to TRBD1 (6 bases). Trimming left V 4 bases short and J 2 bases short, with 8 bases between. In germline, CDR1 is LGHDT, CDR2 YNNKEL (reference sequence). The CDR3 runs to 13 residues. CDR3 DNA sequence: TGTGCCAGCAGCCCCCAGGGGAACTATGGCTACACCTTC. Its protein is CASSPQGNYGYTF.

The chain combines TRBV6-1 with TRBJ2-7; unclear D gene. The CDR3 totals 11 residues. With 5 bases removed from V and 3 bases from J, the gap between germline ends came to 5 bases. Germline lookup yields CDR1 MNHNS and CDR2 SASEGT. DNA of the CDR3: TGTGCCAGCAGTTATAACTACGAGCAGTACTTC. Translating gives CASSYNYEQYF.

The CDR3 DNA sequence: TGTGCCAGCAGTTACGCAGGGTATGGCTACACCTTC. Translated: CASSYAGYGYTF. The genes are TRBV6-5 and TRBJ1-2, with D tentatively TRBD1 (5 bases). CDR3 length: 12 amino acids. V was trimmed by 2 bases and J by 5 bases, leaving 6 bases between them. Germline lookup yields CDR1 MNHEY and CDR2 SVGAGI.

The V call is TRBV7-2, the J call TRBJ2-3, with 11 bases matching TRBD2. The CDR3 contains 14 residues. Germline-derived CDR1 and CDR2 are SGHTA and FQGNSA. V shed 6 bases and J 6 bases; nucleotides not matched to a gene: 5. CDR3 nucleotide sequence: TGTGCCAGCAGTCGTAGCGGGAGGGTTGATACGCAGTATTTT. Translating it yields CASSRSGRVDTQYF. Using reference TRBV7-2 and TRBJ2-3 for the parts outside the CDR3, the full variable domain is GAGVSQSPSNKVTEKGKDVELRCDPISGHTALYWYRQSLGQGLEFLIYFQGNSAPDKSGLPSDRFSAERTGGSVSTLTIQRTQQEDSAVYLCASSRSGRVDTQYFGPGTRLTVL.

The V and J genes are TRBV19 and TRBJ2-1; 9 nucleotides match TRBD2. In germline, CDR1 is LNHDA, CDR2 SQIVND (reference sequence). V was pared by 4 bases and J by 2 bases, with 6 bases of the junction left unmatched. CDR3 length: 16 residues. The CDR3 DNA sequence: TGTGCCAGTAGTACCGATAGCGGGAGCCCCTACAATGAGCAGTTCTTC. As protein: CASSTDSGSPYNEQFF.

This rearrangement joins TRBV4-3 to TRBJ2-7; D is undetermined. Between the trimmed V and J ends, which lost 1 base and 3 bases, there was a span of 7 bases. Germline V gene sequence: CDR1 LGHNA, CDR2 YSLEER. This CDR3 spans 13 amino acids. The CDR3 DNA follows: TGCGCCAGCAGCCAAGGAAGGAGCTACGAGCAGTACTTC. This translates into CASSQGRSYEQYF.

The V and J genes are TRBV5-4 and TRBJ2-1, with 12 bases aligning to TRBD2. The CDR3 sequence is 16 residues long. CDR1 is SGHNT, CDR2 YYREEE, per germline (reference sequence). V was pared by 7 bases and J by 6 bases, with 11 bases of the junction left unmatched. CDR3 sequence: CASGPWASGRANEQFF. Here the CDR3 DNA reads TGTGCCAGCGGCCCATGGGCTAGCGGGAGGGCCAATGAGCAGTTCTTC.

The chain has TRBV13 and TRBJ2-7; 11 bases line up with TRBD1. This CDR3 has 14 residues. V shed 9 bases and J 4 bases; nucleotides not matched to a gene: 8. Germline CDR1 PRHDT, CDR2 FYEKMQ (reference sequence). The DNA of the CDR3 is TGTGCCAGTTCCCGGGACAGGGGGGTTTACGAGCAGTACTTC. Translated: CASSRDRGVYEQYF.

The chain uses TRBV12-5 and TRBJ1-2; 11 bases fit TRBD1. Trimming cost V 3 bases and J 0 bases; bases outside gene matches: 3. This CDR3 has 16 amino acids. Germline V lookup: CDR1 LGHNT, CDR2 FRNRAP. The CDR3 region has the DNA TGTGCTAGTGGTTTAGGGACAGGGGGGACTAACTATGGCTACACCTTC. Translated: CASGLGTGGTNYGYTF. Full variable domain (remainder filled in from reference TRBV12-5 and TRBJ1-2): DARVTQTPRHKVTEMGQEVTMRCQPILGHNTVFWYRQTMMQGLELLAYFRNRAPLDDSGMPKDRFSAEMPDATLATLKIQPSEPRDSAVYFCASGLGTGGTNYGYTFGSGTRLTVV.

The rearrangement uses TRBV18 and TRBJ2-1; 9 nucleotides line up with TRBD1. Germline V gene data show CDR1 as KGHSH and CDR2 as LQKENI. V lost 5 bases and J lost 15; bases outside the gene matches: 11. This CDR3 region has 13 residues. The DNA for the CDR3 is TGTGCCAGCTCAAACCGACAGGGGGAATTGTGGTTCTTC. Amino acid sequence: CASSNRQGELWFF.

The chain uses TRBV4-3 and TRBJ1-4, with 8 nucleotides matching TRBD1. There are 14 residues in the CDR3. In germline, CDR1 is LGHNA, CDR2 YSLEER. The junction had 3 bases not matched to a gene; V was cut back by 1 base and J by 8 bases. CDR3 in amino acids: CASSQGTGLEKLFF. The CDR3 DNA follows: TGCGCCAGCAGCCAAGGGACAGGGCTAGAAAAACTGTTTTTT.

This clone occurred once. The CDR3 DNA sequence: TGTGCCAGCAGGGGTCCCCGGGGTAGTCGCAATCAGCCCCAGCATTTT. Translation: CASRGPRGSRNQPQHF. The chain combines TRBV28 with TRBJ1-5; D gene ambiguous. CDR3 length equals 16 residues. V was pared by 6 bases and J by 2 bases, with 17 bases between. The germline V gene encodes CDR1 MDHEN and CDR2 SYDVKM.

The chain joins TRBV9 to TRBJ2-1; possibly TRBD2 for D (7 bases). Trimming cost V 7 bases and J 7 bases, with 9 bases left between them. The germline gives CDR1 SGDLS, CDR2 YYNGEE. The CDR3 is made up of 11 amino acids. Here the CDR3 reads CASGRGNEQFF. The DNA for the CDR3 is TGTGCCAGCGGGAGGGGGAATGAGCAGTTCTTC.

The CDR3 protein is CASSSTGEGYGYTF. The CDR3 coding sequence is TGTGCCAGCAGTTCGACAGGGGAAGGCTATGGCTACACCTTC. The chain links TRBV6-2 or TRBV6-3 to TRBJ1-2, with 8 positions matching TRBD1. V lost 4 bases, J lost 4 bases, and 5 bases stayed unmatched. Per the germline V gene, CDR1 is MNHEY and CDR2 is SVGEGT. This CDR3 comprises 14 residues.

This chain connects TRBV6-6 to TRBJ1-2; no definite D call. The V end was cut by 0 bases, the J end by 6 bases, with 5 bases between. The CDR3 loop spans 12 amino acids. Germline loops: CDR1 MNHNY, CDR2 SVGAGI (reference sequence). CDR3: CASSYSRDGYTF. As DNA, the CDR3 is TGTGCCAGCAGTTACTCGCGGGATGGCTACACCTTC.

CDR3 amino acids: CASSEDKIYGYTF. The CDR3 region has the DNA TGCGCCAGCAGTGAGGACAAGATCTATGGCTACACCTTC. The genes are TRBV10-1 and TRBJ1-2; D is undetermined. V lost 2 bases and J 4 bases, leaving 8 bases between the germline ends. CDR1 and CDR2 from the germline V gene are WNHNN and SYGVQD (reference sequence). CDR3 length: 13 amino acids.

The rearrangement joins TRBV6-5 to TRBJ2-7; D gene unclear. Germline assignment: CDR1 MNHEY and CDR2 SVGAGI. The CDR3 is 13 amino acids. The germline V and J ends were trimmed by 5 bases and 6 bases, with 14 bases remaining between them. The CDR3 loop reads CASSRAGVGEQYV. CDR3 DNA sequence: TGTGCCAGCAGTCGCGCCGGAGTAGGCGAGCAGTACGTC.

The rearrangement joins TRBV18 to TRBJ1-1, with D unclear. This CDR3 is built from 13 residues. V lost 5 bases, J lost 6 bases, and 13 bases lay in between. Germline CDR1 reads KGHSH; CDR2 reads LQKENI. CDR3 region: CASSVKSGAEAFF. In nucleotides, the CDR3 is TGTGCCAGCTCAGTGAAATCAGGCGCTGAAGCTTTCTTT.

CDR3 nucleotides: TGTGCTAGTGGTTTGGGACAGGGGGAAGAGACCCAGTACTTC. It specifies CASGLGQGEETQYF. This chain links TRBV12-5 with TRBJ2-5; 9 bases fit TRBD1. Looked up from germline, CDR1 is LGHNT and CDR2 is FRNRAP. The CDR3 loop spans 14 amino acids. Trimming at V came to 1 base and at J to 3 bases, leaving 0 bases not matched to a gene.

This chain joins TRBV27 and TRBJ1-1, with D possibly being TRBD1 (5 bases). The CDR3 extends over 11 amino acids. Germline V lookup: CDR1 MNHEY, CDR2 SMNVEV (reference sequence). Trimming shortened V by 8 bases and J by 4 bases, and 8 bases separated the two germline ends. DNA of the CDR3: TGTGCCAGCCAGGGCGCCACTGAAGCTTTCTTT. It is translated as CASQGATEAFF.

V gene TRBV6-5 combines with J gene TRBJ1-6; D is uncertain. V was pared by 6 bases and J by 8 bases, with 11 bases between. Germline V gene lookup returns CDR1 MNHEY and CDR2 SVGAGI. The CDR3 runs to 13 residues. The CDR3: CASSPGGDSPLHF. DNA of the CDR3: TGTGCCAGCAGCCCCGGAGGCGATTCACCCCTCCACTTT.

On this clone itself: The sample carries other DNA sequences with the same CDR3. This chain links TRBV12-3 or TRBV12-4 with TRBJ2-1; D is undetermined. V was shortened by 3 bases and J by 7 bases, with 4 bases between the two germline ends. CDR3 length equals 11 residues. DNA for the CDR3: TGTGCCAGCAGTTTTCTTAATGAGCAGTTCTTC. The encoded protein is CASSFLNEQFF.

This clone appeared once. The CDR3 region has the DNA TGTGCCAGCACAAGGACACCGAATCAGCCCCAGCATTTT. This translates into CASTRTPNQPQHF. The V and J genes are TRBV2 and TRBJ1-5; TRBD1 might be the D (5 bases). There are 13 residues in the CDR3. The germline gives CDR1 SNHLY, CDR2 FYNNEI. The V end lost 7 bases, the J end lost 4 bases, and 11 bases lay between the germline ends. The full variable domain, with the rest looked up from reference TRBV2 and TRBJ1-5, is EPEVTQTPSHQVTQMGQEVILRCVPISNHLYFYWYRQILGQKVEFLVSFYNNEISEKSEIFDDQFSVERPDGSNFTLKIRSTKLEDSAMYFCASTRTPNQPQHFGDGTRLSIL.